This record looks at one T cell receptor (beta chain) sequence and its context. Its antigen is undetermined. The sample comes from a study of graft-versus-host responses after intestinal transplantation. Study context: All recipients got anti-thymocyte globulin induction, then tacrolimus and steroids for approximately 3 years.

The assay was immunoSEQ multiplex PCR, and TCRdb's table has in-frame clones only and misses some. The data show 70,000 to 95,000 clones, under 90% seen once. The material was unstimulated CD4+ T cells sorted from spleen or lymph node cells, obtained before intestinal transplant. The origin of this receptor is a human donor who received an intestinal transplant.

CDR3 bases: TGTGCCAGTAGTATAGGACAGTCTCTCATACCCTACGAGCAGTACTTC. This gives the protein CASSIGQSLIPYEQYF. This chain links TRBV19 with TRBJ2-7, with D tentatively TRBD1 (5 bases). Trimming stripped 1 base from V and 2 bases from J, with 15 bases between. The length of the CDR3 is 16 residues. Germline CDR1 LNHDA, CDR2 SQIVND (reference sequence). Filled out from reference TRBV19 and TRBJ2-7, the complete variable domain reads DGGITQSPKYLFRKEGQNVTLSCEQNLNHDAMYWYRQDPGQGLRLIYYSQIVNDFQKGDIAEGYSVSREKKESFPLTVTSAQKNPTAFYLCASSIGQSLIPYEQYFGPGTRLTVT.